The entry below describes one T cell receptor (beta chain). The assay was immunoSEQ multiplex PCR, and TCRdb's table has in-frame clones only and misses some. The data hold around 300,000 clones, with roughly 90% observed a single time. The V gene lost 6 bases and the J gene lost 4 bases, with 21 bases spanning the gap. Germline V gene lookup returns CDR1 ENHRY and CDR2 SYGVKD. The CDR3 consists of 16 residues. These data belong to a study of blood T cell repertoires in COVID-19. The rearrangement uses TRBV10-3 and TRBJ1-1; D might be TRBD1 (6 bases). This clonotype was obtained from a woman aged 25 to 39 who had recovered from COVID-19. The sequenced material came from PBMCs or T cells enriched from blood (not recorded which). The DNA of the CDR3 is TGTGCCATCAGCCCATCTTCTATAGGGGGTATCACTGAAGCTTTCTTT. Translating gives CAISPSSIGGITEAFF.